This T cell receptor (beta chain) is drawn from a study of low-dose radiotherapy and immunotherapy resistance in tumors. TRAV- and TRBV-specific primers, spanning alpha and beta chains, primed first-strand cDNA. With a constant-region primer and a V-primer adapter, TCRs were subjected to about 20 PCR cycles of amplification. A single record per CDR3 protein comes from TCRdb applying MiXCR to the reads. The repertoire holds about 58,000 distinct CDR3 sequences, with 20% to 25% as singletons. The CDR3 is made up of 11 amino acids. CDR1 MDHEN and CDR2 SYDVKM come from the germline V gene. Trimming took 3 bases from V and 11 from J, leaving 8 bases between them. The time point: after trial treatment. This sample's treatment: LDRT plus nivolumab, ipilimumab, low-dose cyclophosphamide and aspirin (RACIN trial).

The receptor's source is a male donor with prostate cancer. The chain recombines TRBV28 with TRBJ2-1; no firm D call. This specimen consisted of PBMCs, obtained after low-dose radiotherapy plus immunotherapy. For the CDR3, the DNA is TGTGCCAGCAGTTTGCTAGGGCAGCAGTTCTTC. It is translated as CASSLLGQQFF. The entire variable domain, with the rest obtained from reference TRBV28 and TRBJ2-1, is as follows: DVKVTQSSRYLVKRTGEKVFLECVQDMDHENMFWYRQDPGLGLRLIYFSYDVKMKEKGDIPEGYSVSREKKERFSLILESASTNQTSMYLCASSLLGQQFFGPGTRLTVL.